The T cell receptor (beta chain) described here comes from a study of blood T cell repertoires in COVID-19. At the level of the study: COVID-19 samples collected from the United States, Italy and Spain covered acute and convalescent phases.

The authors' processing: Estimates of nucleated cell counts were drawn from the amplification of reference gene primers. Profiling relied on immunoSEQ multiplex PCR, and the TCRdb table lists in-frame clones only, not all of them. V, J and clone size reflect that table, while D and trimming were determined from the DNA. This sample has fewer than 250,000 clones, with around 78% found just once. There are 15 residues in the CDR3. Germline values: CDR1 MNHEY, CDR2 SVGAGI. V was cut by 6 bases and J by 2 bases, with 14 bases left in between. V gene TRBV6-5 combines with J gene TRBJ1-5; TRBD1 might be the D (5 bases). Specimen: peripheral blood. The clonotype originates from a woman in her 70s with active or convalescent COVID-19. The CDR3 reads CASSGPGGGNQPQHF. The CDR3 DNA sequence: TGTGCCAGCAGCGGCCCCGGGGGGGGCAATCAGCCCCAGCATTTT.